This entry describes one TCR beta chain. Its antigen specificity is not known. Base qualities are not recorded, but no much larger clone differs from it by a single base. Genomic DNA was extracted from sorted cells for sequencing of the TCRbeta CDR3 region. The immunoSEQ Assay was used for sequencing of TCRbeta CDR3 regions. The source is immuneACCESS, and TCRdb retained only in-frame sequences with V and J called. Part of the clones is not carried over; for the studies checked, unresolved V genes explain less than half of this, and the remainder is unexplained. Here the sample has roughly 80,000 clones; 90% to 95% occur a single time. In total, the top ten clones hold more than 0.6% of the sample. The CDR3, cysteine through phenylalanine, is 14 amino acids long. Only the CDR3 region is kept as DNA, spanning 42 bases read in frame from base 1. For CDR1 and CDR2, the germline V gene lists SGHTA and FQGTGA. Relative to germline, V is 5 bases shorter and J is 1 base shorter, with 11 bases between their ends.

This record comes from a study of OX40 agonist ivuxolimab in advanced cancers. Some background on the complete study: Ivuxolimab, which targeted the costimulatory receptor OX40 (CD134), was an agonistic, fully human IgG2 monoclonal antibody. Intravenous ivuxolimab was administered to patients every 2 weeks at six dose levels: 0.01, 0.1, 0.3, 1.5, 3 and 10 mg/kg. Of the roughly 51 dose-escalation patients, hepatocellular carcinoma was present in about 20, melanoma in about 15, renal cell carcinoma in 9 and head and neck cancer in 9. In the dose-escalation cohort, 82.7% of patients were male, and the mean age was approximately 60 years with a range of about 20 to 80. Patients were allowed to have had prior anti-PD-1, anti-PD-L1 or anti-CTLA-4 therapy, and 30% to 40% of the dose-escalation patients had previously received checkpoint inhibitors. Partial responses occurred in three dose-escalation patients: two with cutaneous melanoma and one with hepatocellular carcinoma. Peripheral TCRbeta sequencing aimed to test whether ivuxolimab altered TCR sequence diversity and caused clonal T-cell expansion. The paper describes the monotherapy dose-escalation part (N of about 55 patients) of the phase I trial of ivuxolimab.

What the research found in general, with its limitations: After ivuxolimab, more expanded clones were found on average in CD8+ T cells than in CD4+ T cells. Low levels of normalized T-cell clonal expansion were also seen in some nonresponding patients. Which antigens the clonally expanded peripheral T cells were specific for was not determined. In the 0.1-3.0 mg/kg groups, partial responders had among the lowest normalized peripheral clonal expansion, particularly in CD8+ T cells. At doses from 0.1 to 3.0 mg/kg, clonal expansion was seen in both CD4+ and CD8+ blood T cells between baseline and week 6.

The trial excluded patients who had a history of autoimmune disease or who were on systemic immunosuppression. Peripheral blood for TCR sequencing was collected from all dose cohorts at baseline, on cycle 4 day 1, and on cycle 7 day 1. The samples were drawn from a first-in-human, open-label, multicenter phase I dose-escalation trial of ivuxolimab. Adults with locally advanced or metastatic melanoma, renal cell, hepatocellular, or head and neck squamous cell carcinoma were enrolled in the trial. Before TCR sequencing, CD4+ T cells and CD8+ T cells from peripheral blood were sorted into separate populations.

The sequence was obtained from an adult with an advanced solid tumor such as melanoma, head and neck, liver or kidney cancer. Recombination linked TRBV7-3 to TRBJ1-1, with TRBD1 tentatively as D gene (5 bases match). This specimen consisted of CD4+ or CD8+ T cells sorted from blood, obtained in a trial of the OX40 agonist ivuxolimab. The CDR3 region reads CASSEAGPNTEAFF. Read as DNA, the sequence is TGTGCCAGCAGCGAGGCAGGGCCGAACACTGAAGCTTTCTTT.